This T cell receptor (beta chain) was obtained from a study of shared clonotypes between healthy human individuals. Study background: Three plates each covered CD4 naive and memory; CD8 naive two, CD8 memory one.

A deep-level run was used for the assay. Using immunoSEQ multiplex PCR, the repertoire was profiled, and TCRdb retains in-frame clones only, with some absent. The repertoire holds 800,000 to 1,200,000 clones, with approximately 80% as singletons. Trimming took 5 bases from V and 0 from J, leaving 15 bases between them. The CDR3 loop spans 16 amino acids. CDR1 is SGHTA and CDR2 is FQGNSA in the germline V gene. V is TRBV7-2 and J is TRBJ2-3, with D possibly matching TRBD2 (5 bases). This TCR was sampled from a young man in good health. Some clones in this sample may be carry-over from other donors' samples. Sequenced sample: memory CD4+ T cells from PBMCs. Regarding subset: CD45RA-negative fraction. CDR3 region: CASSPQSSRSTDTQYF. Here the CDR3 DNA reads TGTGCCAGCAGCCCCCAGTCTAGCCGAAGCACAGATACGCAGTATTTT.